These T cell receptor beta chains were read from a single sample in a study of identifying expanded T cells in peripheral blood. Generated by immunoSEQ multiplex PCR, the TCRdb table keeps only in-frame clones and is missing some. The sample yields about 94,000 clones, 70% to 90% seen once. The sequencing input was blood. All receptors derive from a person aged 18-69 years in good health. Both conserved end residues are part of each CDR3. D genes are given only for firm matches. Where a row states a size, it is once, few, many or the class of an expanded clone; other rows omit it.

NA	18	TRBD1	TRBV2	TRBJ1-2	TGTGCCAGCAGTCCCCCCCTAGGGGGCCGGCAATTTGCCTATGGCTACACCTTC	CASSPPLGGRQFAYGYTF
once	15	TRBD2	TRBV5-1	TRBJ2-2	TGCGCCAGCAGCTCTAGCGGGGGGTCGGCCGGGGAGCTGTTTTTT	CASSSSGGSAGELFF
NA	15	NA	TRBV5-1	TRBJ2-5	TGCGCCAGCAGCTTGCAGTGGGCTCTTCAAGAGACCCAGTACTTC	CASSLQWALQETQYF
NA	13	NA	TRBV21-1	TRBJ2-7	TGTGCCAGCATCTCCGGTAGTAGCGGCGAGCAGTACTTC	CASISGSSGEQYF
NA	15	NA	TRBV9	TRBJ2-2	TGTGCCAGCAGCGTAGACCCCCCCGGAACCGGGGAGCTGTTTTTT	CASSVDPPGTGELFF
NA	16	TRBD1	TRBV11-3	TRBJ2-3	TGTGCCAGCAGCTCAAACGACAGGGTCCCCACAGATACGCAGTATTTT	CASSSNDRVPTDTQYF
NA	15	TRBD1	TRBV30	TRBJ1-1	TGTGCCTCTGGGACAGGGGGTAGATTGCACACTGAAGCTTTCTTT	CASGTGGRLHTEAFF
NA	15	TRBD1	TRBV5-1	TRBJ1-1	TGCGCCAGCAGCTTTACAGGGGGCCCTAACACTGAAGCTTTCTTT	CASSFTGGPNTEAFF
once	16	TRBD1	TRBV5-6	TRBJ2-7	TGTGCCAGCAGCTTGTTGTTGGAGGGACAGGGGGGTGAGCAGTACTTC	CASSLLLEGQGGEQYF
NA	12	NA	TRBV5-4	TRBJ1-5	TGTGCCAGCAGTTCCCCAGGGCAGCCCCAGCATTTT	CASSSPGQPQHF
NA	14	NA	TRBV9	TRBJ1-1	TGTGCCAGCAGCGTAGGACACTTGAACACTGAAGCTTTCTTT	CASSVGHLNTEAFF
few	15	TRBD1	TRBV27	TRBJ2-5	TGTGCCAGCAGTTTAATGACAGGGGGCAGGGAGACCCAGTACTTC	CASSLMTGGRETQYF
NA	16	TRBD1	TRBV5-1	TRBJ2-7	TGCGCCAGCAGCTTGGCCGGGACAGGCAACCTCTACGAGCAGTACTTC	CASSLAGTGNLYEQYF
NA	15	NA	TRBV5-4	TRBJ2-6	TGTGCCAGCAGCTTTGGTGGCACTGGGGCCAACGTCCTGACTTTC	CASSFGGTGANVLTF
NA	14	NA	TRBV5-1	TRBJ2-5	TGCGCCAGCAGCGCCGGACAGTCCGAAGAGACCCAGTACTTC	CASSAGQSEETQYF
NA	14	TRBD2	TRBV27	TRBJ2-1	TGTGCCAGCACCGTAGCGGGCACCTACAATGAGCAGTTCTTC	CASTVAGTYNEQFF
NA	16	TRBD1	TRBV4-3	TRBJ1-5	TGCGCCAGCAGCCAACCACAGGGGGCGTTTGATCAGCCCCAGCATTTT	CASSQPQGAFDQPQHF
once	13	NA	TRBV11-3	TRBJ1-1	TGTGCCAGCAGCTTCGCCTTGAACACTGAAGCTTTCTTT	CASSFALNTEAFF
NA	15	NA	TRBV19	TRBJ1-3	TGTGCCAGTAGTAAAACAGGTGACTCTGGAAACACCATATATTTT	CASSKTGDSGNTIYF
NA	11	NA	TRBV6-1	TRBJ1-5	TGTGCCAGCAGTGGCCCATCGCCCCAGCATTTT	CASSGPSPQHF
few	15	TRBD1	TRBV14	TRBJ1-2	TGTGCCAGCAGCCAAGTAGCAGGACAGGTCTATGGCTACACCTTC	CASSQVAGQVYGYTF
NA	14	NA	TRBV6-6	TRBJ1-2	TGTGCCAGCAGTGCCCGGACTGGGGTCGGGGGCTACACCTTC	CASSARTGVGGYTF
NA	16	TRBD2	TRBV7-2	TRBJ2-2	TGTGCCAGCAGCTTACGCGGGAGGACCAACACCGGGGAGCTGTTTTTT	CASSLRGRTNTGELFF
NA	13	NA	TRBV5-1	TRBJ1-1	TGCGCCACCCCGGGGGGGCTCGACACTGAAGCTTTCTTT	CATPGGLDTEAFF
NA	14	NA	TRBV4-3	TRBJ2-7	TGCGCCAGCAGCCAAGATGTCGGGGTTTCTGGGCAGTACTTC	CASSQDVGVSGQYF
NA	15	TRBD1	TRBV7-3	TRBJ2-5	TGTGCCAGCAGTCTTTGGGGGACAGGGAGAGAGACCCAGTACTTC	CASSLWGTGRETQYF
NA	15	NA	TRBV7-2	TRBJ2-1	TGTGCCAGCAGCGCTCGGAGAGCCTCCTACAATGAGCAGTTCTTC	CASSARRASYNEQFF
NA	14	NA	TRBV7-6	TRBJ2-3	TGTGCCAGCAGCCGTCCGGGGATCACAGATACGCAGTATTTT	CASSRPGITDTQYF
NA	13	TRBD1	TRBV6-5	TRBJ1-2	TGTGCCAGCAGCACCGGGACAGGATCTGGCTACACCTTC	CASSTGTGSGYTF
NA	13	TRBD1	TRBV30	TRBJ2-7	TGTGCCTGGAGTGGACAGGGGGCAGGCGAGCAGTACTTC	CAWSGQGAGEQYF
NA	14	NA	TRBV27	TRBJ2-1	TGTGCCAGCAGTTTAAATAGGGCTGACAATGAGCAGTTCTTC	CASSLNRADNEQFF
once	13	NA	TRBV5-1	TRBJ1-2	TGCGCCAGCAGCTTAGACGGCCCCTATGGCTACACCTTC	CASSLDGPYGYTF
NA	15	NA	TRBV29-1	TRBJ1-2	TGCAGCGTCGCACTGGGGGCAGGTAGTAACTATGGCTACACCTTC	CSVALGAGSNYGYTF
NA	15	NA	TRBV9	TRBJ2-5	TGTGCCAGCACCCATCTACCAGCGTACCAAGAGACCCAGTACTTC	CASTHLPAYQETQYF
NA	12	NA	TRBV5-1	TRBJ2-3	TGCGCCAGCAGTGCGCCCGCAGATACGCAGTATTTT	CASSAPADTQYF
NA	16	TRBD1	TRBV19	TRBJ2-2	TGTGCCAGTAGTATAGGAGGGGGCGCGAACACCGGGGAGCTGTTTTTT	CASSIGGGANTGELFF
NA	13	NA	TRBV18	TRBJ1-2	TGTGCCAGCTCACCACCGGTTTGGAATGGCTACACCTTC	CASSPPVWNGYTF
few	14	NA	TRBV7-9	TRBJ2-1	TGTGCCAGCACCGTCGAGGCGTCCTACAATGAGCAGTTCTTC	CASTVEASYNEQFF
NA	17	NA	TRBV29-1	TRBJ1-3	TGCAGCGTTGAACTAGTGGGGAGGAGGTTCTCTGGAAACACCATATATTTT	CSVELVGRRFSGNTIYF
NA	14	TRBD1	TRBV27	TRBJ1-5	TGTGCCAGCAGACCGGGACAGCTAAATCAGCCCCAGCATTTT	CASRPGQLNQPQHF
NA	13	NA	TRBV12-5	TRBJ1-2	TGTGCTAGTGGTTCGGACCGTCCGCATGGCTACACCTTC	CASGSDRPHGYTF
NA	16	TRBD2	TRBV5-1	TRBJ2-7	TGCGCCAGCAGCCCCGTCCTTGGACTAGCGACTTACGAGCAGTACTTC	CASSPVLGLATYEQYF
NA	13	NA	TRBV19	TRBJ1-6	TGTGCCAGTAGTTTTCTGGGAACCTCACCCCTCCACTTT	CASSFLGTSPLHF
NA	15	NA	TRBV19	TRBJ1-2	TGTGCCAGTAGTATCCTTGTGACACCCAACTATGGCTACACCTTC	CASSILVTPNYGYTF
NA	16	TRBD1	TRBV6-4	TRBJ1-5	TGTGCCAGCAGTGCCCTGGACAGGGATAGCAATCAGCCCCAGCATTTT	CASSALDRDSNQPQHF
NA	11	NA	TRBV29-1	TRBJ2-1	TGCAGCGCCCTTGGAGGTGGTGAGCAGTTCTTC	CSALGGGEQFF
once	17	NA	TRBV5-6	TRBJ1-3	TGTGCCAGCAGCTTGGGGGGCCAGGGTTACTCTGGAAACACCATATATTTT	CASSLGGQGYSGNTIYF
NA	14	NA	TRBV5-1	TRBJ2-5	TGCGCCAGCAGCTTGACAGCGCTCCAAGAGACCCAGTACTTC	CASSLTALQETQYF
NA	14	NA	TRBV19	TRBJ2-1	TGTGCCAGTAGTATGTACGCCCCCTCGAATGAGCAGTTCTTC	CASSMYAPSNEQFF
NA	15	TRBD1	TRBV11-2	TRBJ1-1	TGTGCCAGCAGCTTAGATTGGGCAGGGGGCACTGAAGCTTTCTTT	CASSLDWAGGTEAFF
NA	16	NA	TRBV7-2	TRBJ2-2	TGTGCCAGCAGCTTAGCCCTAGGGCGCAGCACCGGGGAGCTGTTTTTT	CASSLALGRSTGELFF
NA	15	TRBD1	TRBV7-3	TRBJ2-3	TGTGCCAGCAGCCTCAGACAGGGGGGCACAGATACGCAGTATTTT	CASSLRQGGTDTQYF
NA	16	TRBD1	TRBV4-1	TRBJ2-7	TGCGCCAGCAGCCAAGGGGTTTTGGGACAGGGCTACGAGCAGTACTTC	CASSQGVLGQGYEQYF
NA	14	TRBD1	TRBV2	TRBJ1-1	TGTGCCAGCAGTGGACAGGGGGCGATTACTGAAGCTTTCTTT	CASSGQGAITEAFF
NA	13	TRBD1	TRBV2	TRBJ1-2	TGTGCCAGCAGTCCACAGGGGGCGGGTGGCTACACCTTC	CASSPQGAGGYTF
NA	13	NA	TRBV30	TRBJ2-2	TGTGCCTGGAGTGTAATTAACACCGGGGAGCTGTTTTTT	CAWSVINTGELFF
NA	20	NA	TRBV4-2	TRBJ2-1	TGTGCCAGCAGCCAAGCCCTTCCCGGGTTTAATGATAGGTCCTACAATGAGCAGTTCTTC	CASSQALPGFNDRSYNEQFF
NA	13	NA	TRBV30	TRBJ2-7	TGTGCCTGGGGAACGGGGTTCCCGGGGGAGCAGTACTTC	CAWGTGFPGEQYF
NA	14	TRBD1	TRBV7-9	TRBJ1-6	TGTGCCAGCAGCTTAGCAGGGGGCCATTCACCCCTCCACTTT	CASSLAGGHSPLHF